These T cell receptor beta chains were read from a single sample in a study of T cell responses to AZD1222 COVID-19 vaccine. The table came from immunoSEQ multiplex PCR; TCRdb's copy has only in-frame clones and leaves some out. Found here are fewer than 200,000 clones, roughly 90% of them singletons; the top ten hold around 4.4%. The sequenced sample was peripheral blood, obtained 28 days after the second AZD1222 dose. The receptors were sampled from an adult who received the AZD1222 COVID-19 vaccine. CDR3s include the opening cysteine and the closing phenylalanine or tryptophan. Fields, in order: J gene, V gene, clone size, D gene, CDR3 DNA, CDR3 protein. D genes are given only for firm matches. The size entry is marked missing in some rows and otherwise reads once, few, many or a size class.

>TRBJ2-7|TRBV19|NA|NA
TGTGCCAGTAGTATTCACAGCAGCTCCTACGAGCAGTACTTC
CASSIHSSSYEQYF
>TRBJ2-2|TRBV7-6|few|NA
TGTGCCAGCAGCTTAGCTTGGGGGGACACCGGGGAGCTGTTTTTT
CASSLAWGDTGELFF
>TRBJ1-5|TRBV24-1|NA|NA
TGTGCCACCAGTGATTCGGAGGGAACCCCCCAGCATTTT
CATSDSEGTPQHF
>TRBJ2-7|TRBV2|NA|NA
TGTGCCAGTAGTATACTTGCAGGGCCCTACGAGCAGTACTTC
CASSILAGPYEQYF
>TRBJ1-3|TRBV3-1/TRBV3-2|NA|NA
TGTGCCAGCAGCCAACAGGGCTCTGGAAACACCATATATTTT
CASSQQGSGNTIYF
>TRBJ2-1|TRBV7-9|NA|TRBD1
TGTGCCAGCAGCAAGGACAGGGACGAGCAGTTCTTC
CASSKDRDEQFF
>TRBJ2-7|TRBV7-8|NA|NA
TGTGCCAGCAGCTTGCGACCCGGACCTCTTCTTGAGCAGTACTTC
CASSLRPGPLLEQYF
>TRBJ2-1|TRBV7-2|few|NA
TGTGCCAGCAGCCCCACCGGGGCCCGATTTTCCAATGAGCAGTTCTTC
CASSPTGARFSNEQFF
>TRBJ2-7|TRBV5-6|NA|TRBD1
TGTGCCAGCAGAACAGGGGGCGCATTATACGAGCAGTACTTC
CASRTGGALYEQYF
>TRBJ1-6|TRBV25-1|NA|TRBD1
TGTGCCAGCAGCGGGACAGCTTCTAATTCACCCCTCCACTTT
CASSGTASNSPLHF
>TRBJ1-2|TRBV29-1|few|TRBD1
TGCAGCGGCGGGACAGGGGTGAATGGCTACACCTTC
CSGGTGVNGYTF
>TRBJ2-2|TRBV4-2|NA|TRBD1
TGTGCCAGCTCCCGCCAGGGGGAACCGTCCCTCGGGGAGCTGTTTTTT
CASSRQGEPSLGELFF
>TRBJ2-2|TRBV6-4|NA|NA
TGTGCCAGCAGTGACTCTTACACCGGGGAGCTGTTTTTT
CASSDSYTGELFF
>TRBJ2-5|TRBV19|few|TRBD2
TGTGCCAGTAGTATAGCGGGGGGTAGAGAGACCCAGTACTTC
CASSIAGGRETQYF
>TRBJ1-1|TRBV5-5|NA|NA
TGTGCCAGCAGCTTCATCGGGACGGGGGCGTCTGAAGCTTTCTTT
CASSFIGTGASEAFF
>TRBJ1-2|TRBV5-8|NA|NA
TGTGCCAGCAGCTTGCGATCAAGCGGCTACACCTTC
CASSLRSSGYTF
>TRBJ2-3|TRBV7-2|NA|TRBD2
TGTGCCAGCAGCTTAAGGTCTAGCGGGAGCACAGATACGCAGTATTTT
CASSLRSSGSTDTQYF
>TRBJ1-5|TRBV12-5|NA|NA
TGTGCTAGTGGTTTGGGACAGGCTAAGAATCAGCCCCAGCATTTT
CASGLGQAKNQPQHF
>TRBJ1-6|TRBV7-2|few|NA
TGTGCCAGCAGCTTAGAGGCAGGTCACCCCCTCCACTTT
CASSLEAGHPLHF
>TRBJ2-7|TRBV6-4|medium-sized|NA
TGTGCCAGCAGTCCCGGGTCTTCCTCCTACGAGCAGTACTTC
CASSPGSSSYEQYF
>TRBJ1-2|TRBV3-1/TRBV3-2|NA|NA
TGTGCCAGCAGCCAAGATCAAGGGCTAGACTATGGCTACACCTTC
CASSQDQGLDYGYTF
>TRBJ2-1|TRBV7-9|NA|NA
TGTGCCAGCAGCTTGGACGCCTGGTACAATGAGCAGTTCTTC
CASSLDAWYNEQFF
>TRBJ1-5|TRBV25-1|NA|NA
TGTGCCAGCAGTGAGGGGGACATCGATCCGCCCCAGCATTTT
CASSEGDIDPPQHF
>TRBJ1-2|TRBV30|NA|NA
TGTGCCTGGAGTGTAAGCGTGGGCCGCTCGCTGGTCTATGGCTACACCTTC
CAWSVSVGRSLVYGYTF
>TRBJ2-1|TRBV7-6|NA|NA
TGTGCCAGCAGCTCAAGCAGGGGTAGGGACTACAATGAGCAGTTCTTC
CASSSSRGRDYNEQFF
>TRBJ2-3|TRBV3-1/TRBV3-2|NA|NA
TGTGCCAGCAGCCCACCGCAACGGGGACCCATAAGGGGTACGCAGTATTTT
CASSPPQRGPIRGTQYF
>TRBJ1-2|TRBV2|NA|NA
TGTGCCAGCAGAGGACAACAGGGATGGTCGCATGGCTACACCTTC
CASRGQQGWSHGYTF
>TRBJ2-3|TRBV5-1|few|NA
TGCGCCAGCAGCTTGGCAGATACGCAGTATTTT
CASSLADTQYF
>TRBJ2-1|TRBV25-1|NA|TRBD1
TGTGCCAGCAGTCCGGGACAGGGGAACTACAATGAGCAGTTCTTC
CASSPGQGNYNEQFF
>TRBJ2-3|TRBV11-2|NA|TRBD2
TGTGCCAGCAGCTTACTAGCGGGGCCAGATTTT
CASSLLAGPDF
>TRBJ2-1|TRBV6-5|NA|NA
TGTGCCAGCAGTTTGGACTCCATCAGGGAGCAGTTCTTC
CASSLDSIREQFF
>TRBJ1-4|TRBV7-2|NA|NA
TGTGCCAGCAGCCCGACCGGGACAAATAAGGAAAAACTGTTTTTT
CASSPTGTNKEKLFF
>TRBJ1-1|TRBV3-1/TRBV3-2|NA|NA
TGTGCCAGCACTCGAACGCCAAACACTGAAGCTTTCTTT
CASTRTPNTEAFF
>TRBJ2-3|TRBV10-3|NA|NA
TGTGCCATCAGTGCCACCGGGACCCCACCAACAGATACGCAGTATTTT
CAISATGTPPTDTQYF
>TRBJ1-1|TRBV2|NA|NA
TGTGCCAGCATTATGACGGCGGGGACGAACACTGAAGCTTTCTTT
CASIMTAGTNTEAFF
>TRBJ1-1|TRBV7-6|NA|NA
TGTGCCAGCAGCCCGGCGGGGGGTGACACTGAAGCTTTCTTT
CASSPAGGDTEAFF
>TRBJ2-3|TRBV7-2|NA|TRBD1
TGTGCCAGCAGCAAAAACAGGGGGAGCACAGATACGCAGTATTTT
CASSKNRGSTDTQYF
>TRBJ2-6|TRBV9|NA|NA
TGTGCCAGCAGCCCCCTGGGCGTCGCATCTGGGGCCAACGTCCTGACTTTC
CASSPLGVASGANVLTF
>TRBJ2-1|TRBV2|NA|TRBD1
TGTGCCAGCAGGGACCAGGGGGCACGCTCCTACAATGAGCAGTTCTTC
CASRDQGARSYNEQFF
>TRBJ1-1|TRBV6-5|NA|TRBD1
TGTGCCAGCAGGTCCACAGGGGGGCCTGAAGCTTTCTTT
CASRSTGGPEAFF
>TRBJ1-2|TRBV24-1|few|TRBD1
TGTGCCACCAGTGATTTCGAGGGGGCTGGCTACACCTTC
CATSDFEGAGYTF
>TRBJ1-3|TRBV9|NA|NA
TGTGCCAGCAGCGTAATCGGAGACCCTGGAAACACCATATATTTT
CASSVIGDPGNTIYF
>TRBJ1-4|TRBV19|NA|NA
TGTGCCAGTAAATCCCTGGACGGAGAAAAACTGTTTTTT
CASKSLDGEKLFF
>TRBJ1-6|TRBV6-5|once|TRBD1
TGTGCCACCACCTCAGGGGGAAGGTCACCCCTCCACTTT
CATTSGGRSPLHF
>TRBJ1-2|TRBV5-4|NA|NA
TGTGCCAGCAGCTTGGACAATATGGGGGGCTACACCTTC
CASSLDNMGGYTF
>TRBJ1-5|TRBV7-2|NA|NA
TGTGCCAGCAGCTTAGACGGAAATTGGTGGGACAATCAGCCCCAGCATTTT
CASSLDGNWWDNQPQHF
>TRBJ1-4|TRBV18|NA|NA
TGTGCCAGCTCATCTGGGCAGAATTATGAAAAACTGTTTTTT
CASSSGQNYEKLFF
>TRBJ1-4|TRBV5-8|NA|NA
TGTGCCAGCAGCCACTACAGGGTGGGAGATGAAAAACTGTTTTTT
CASSHYRVGDEKLFF
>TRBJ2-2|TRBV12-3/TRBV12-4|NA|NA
TGTGCCAGCAGTTTAGAGTGGTCCGGGGAGCTGTTTTTT
CASSLEWSGELFF
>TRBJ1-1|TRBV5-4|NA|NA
TGTGCCAGCAGCTTCGGTAGCACTGAAGCTTTCTTT
CASSFGSTEAFF
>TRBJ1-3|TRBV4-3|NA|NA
TGCGCCAGCAGCCACGGAAGGAGTTCTGGAAACACCATATATTTT
CASSHGRSSGNTIYF
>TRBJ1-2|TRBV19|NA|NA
TGTGCCAGTGGACCTGGTGCGTATGGCTACACCTTC
CASGPGAYGYTF
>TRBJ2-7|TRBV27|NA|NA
TGTGCCAGCAGTTTATCAGAGGACAGCTACGAGCAGTACTTC
CASSLSEDSYEQYF